The 22 T cell receptor beta chains below all came from one sample that was sequenced in a study of T cell changes during pregnancy in multiple sclerosis. Using immunoSEQ multiplex PCR, the repertoire was profiled, and TCRdb retains in-frame clones only, with some absent. The sample carries some 45,000 clones, around 90% recorded once. The specimen comprised CD4+ T cells from peripheral blood mononuclear cells, sampled after pregnancy. These receptors all come from a female donor in good health, enrolled as a control in a pregnancy study.

J is TRBJ2-1 and V is TRBV28; D might be TRBD1 (8 bases). The ends were cut back, 3 bases at V and 5 bases at J, with 17 bases in the middle. Germline values: CDR1 MDHEN, CDR2 SYDVKM. This CDR3 comprises 16 residues. The chain's CDR3 is CASSFGRQGRDNEQFF. The CDR3 DNA is TGTGCCAGCAGTTTCGGGAGACAGGGGAGGGACAATGAGCAGTTCTTC.

This rearrangement joins TRBV19 to TRBJ1-5, with unresolved D. Trimming left V 5 bases short and J 6 bases short, with 8 bases between. This CDR3 region has 12 residues. Looked up from germline, CDR1 is LNHDA and CDR2 is SQIVND (reference sequence). The CDR3 region is CASSRLAQPQHF. CDR3 in DNA: TGTGCCAGTAGTCGTTTAGCTCAGCCCCAGCATTTT.

The rearrangement uses TRBV5-1 and TRBJ2-7; TRBD1 aligns across 12 bases. The junction had 4 bases not matched to a gene; V was cut back by 4 bases and J by 5 bases. The germline V gene has CDR1 SGHRS and CDR2 YFSETQ. CDR3 length equals 14 residues. CDR3 protein: CASSRDRGLDEQYF. CDR3 sequence (DNA): TGCGCCAGCAGCCGGGACAGGGGGCTCGACGAGCAGTACTTC.

The V call is TRBV19, the J call TRBJ1-2; D remains ambiguous. The CDR3 sequence is 12 residues long. Germline V gene lookup returns CDR1 LNHDA and CDR2 SQIVND (reference sequence). V was trimmed by 5 bases and J by 8 bases, leaving 12 bases between them. CDR3 protein: CASSPLDWGYTF. DNA of the CDR3: TGTGCCAGTAGTCCTTTGGACTGGGGCTACACCTTC.

The CDR3 nucleotides read TGTGCCAGCAGTTTTACAGGGGATCTAGCGGGAGCACGGTACAATGAGCAGTTCTTC. Its protein is CASSFTGDLAGARYNEQFF. The chain links TRBV28 to TRBJ2-1; TRBD2 matches at 10 bases. There are 19 residues in the CDR3. From germline, CDR1 is MDHEN and CDR2 SYDVKM. The V and J ends lost 3 bases and 4 bases, in that order; junction bases with no gene match: 15.

The rearrangement uses TRBV6-1 and TRBJ2-7; the D gene is possibly TRBD1 (6 bases). CDR1 MNHNS and CDR2 SASEGT come from the germline V gene. The CDR3 has 12 amino acids. The V end was cut by 5 bases, the J end by 3 bases, with 8 bases between. The CDR3 bases are TGTGCCAGCAGTCGGACAGACTACGAGCAGTACTTC. Amino acids: CASSRTDYEQYF.

CDR3: CASSLVGAEKLFF. The CDR3 coding sequence is TGTGCCAGCAGCTTGGTGGGGGCTGAAAAACTGTTTTTT. V and J are TRBV7-9 and TRBJ1-4, with a possible D match to TRBD1 (6 bases). CDR3 size: 13 residues. Germline CDR1 reads SEHNR; CDR2 reads FQNEAQ (reference sequence). Trimming stripped 3 bases from V and 7 bases from J, with 9 bases between. Combining the CDR3 with reference TRBV7-9 and TRBJ1-4 gives the whole variable domain DTGVSQNPRHKITKRGQNVTFRCDPISEHNRLYWYRQTLGQGPEFLTYFQNEAQLEKSRLLSDRFSAERPKGSFSTLEIQRTEQGDSAMYLCASSLVGAEKLFFGSGTQLSVL.

The chain combines TRBV5-5 with TRBJ2-7, with TRBD1 identical over 7 bases. The CDR3 runs to 15 residues. Germline assignment: CDR1 SGHKS and CDR2 YYEKEE (reference sequence). V was pared by 0 bases and J by 3 bases, with 6 bases of the junction left unmatched. The CDR3 sequence: CASSLAVDRVYEQYF. DNA of the CDR3: TGTGCCAGCAGCTTGGCCGTCGACAGGGTCTACGAGCAGTACTTC. Drawing the rest from reference TRBV5-5 and TRBJ2-7, the complete variable domain is DAGVTQSPTHLIKTRGQQVTLRCSPISGHKSVSWYQQVLGQGPQFIFQYYEKEERGRGNFPDRFSARQFPNYSSELNVNALLLGDSALYLCASSLAVDRVYEQYFGPGTRLTVT.

This chain joins TRBV29-1 and TRBJ2-5; 9 bases map to TRBD1. Germline V gene data show CDR1 as SQVTM and CDR2 as ANQGSEA. V dropped 8 bases and J dropped 9; count of bases not matched to a gene: 10. The CDR3 is 12 residues long. The DNA for the CDR3 is TGCAGCTCCCGGGACAGGGACGGGCCCCAGTACTTC. This encodes CSSRDRDGPQYF.

The chain couples TRBV10-3 to TRBJ2-7, with TRBD1 identical over 10 bases. Germline V gene sequence: CDR1 ENHRY, CDR2 SYGVKD. This CDR3 is 15 amino acids long. Unmatched junction bases numbered 11, after V lost 8 bases and J lost 4 bases. The CDR3 bases are TGTGCCATCCTGGCGACGGGACAGGGGCCTTACGAGCAGTACTTC. Amino acid sequence: CAILATGQGPYEQYF.

The V call is TRBV5-1, the J call TRBJ2-3; D gene ambiguous. The CDR3 covers 12 residues. Trimming took off 4 bases at V and 2 bases at J, with 5 bases between the two ends. The germline V gene encodes CDR1 SGHRS and CDR2 YFSETQ. The CDR3 DNA reads as TGCGCCAGCAGCATTCACACAGATACGCAGTATTTT. Translation: CASSIHTDTQYF. Complete variable domain (other parts from reference TRBV5-1 and TRBJ2-3): KAGVTQTPRYLIKTRGQQVTLSCSPISGHRSVSWYQQTPGQGLQFLFEYFSETQRNKGNFPGRFSGRQFSNSRSEMNVSTLELGDSALYLCASSIHTDTQYFGPGTRLTVL.

The genes are TRBV28 and TRBJ1-1; D is unresolved. Germline V gene data show CDR1 as MDHEN and CDR2 as SYDVKM. CDR3 size: 14 residues. The ends were cut back, 4 bases at V and 1 base at J, with 10 bases in the middle. CDR3 region: CASSSLWANTEAFF. The CDR3 bases are TGTGCCAGCAGTTCCCTTTGGGCGAACACTGAAGCTTTCTTT.

The chain joins TRBV9 to TRBJ2-2; 8 bases are a match to TRBD1. Germline-derived CDR1 and CDR2 are SGDLS and YYNGEE. The CDR3 covers 15 residues. Trimming removed 0 bases from V and 7 bases from J; junction bases left unmatched: 5. The CDR3 protein is CASSVARGPSGELFF. The DNA of the CDR3 is TGTGCCAGCAGCGTAGCCAGGGGGCCAAGCGGGGAGCTGTTTTTT.

The chain is built from TRBV10-3 and TRBJ1-1; unclear D gene. Per the germline V gene, CDR1 is ENHRY and CDR2 is SYGVKD. The CDR3 is 13 amino acids. The V and J ends lost 7 bases and 5 bases respectively, with 14 bases between them. CDR3 bases: TGTGCCATCAAGGCGGGGATGAGTACTGAAGCTTTCTTT. This translates into CAIKAGMSTEAFF.

The CDR3 sequence: CASSVDRDSRNEQFF. For the CDR3, the DNA is TGTGCCAGCAGCGTAGACCGGGACTCCAGAAATGAGCAGTTCTTC. The chain combines TRBV7-2 with TRBJ2-1; the D gene is possibly TRBD2 (6 bases). This CDR3 is built from 15 residues. The ends were cut back, 5 bases at V and 7 bases at J, with 18 bases in the middle. Germline lookup yields CDR1 SGHTA and CDR2 FQGNSA.

The rearrangement uses TRBV5-5 and TRBJ1-4; weak D call: TRBD1 (6 bases). Per germline, CDR1 SGHKS and CDR2 YYEKEE (reference sequence). V dropped 4 bases and J dropped 8 bases, with 18 bases sitting between them. The length of the CDR3 is 15 residues. CDR3 loop: CASSPDSLEREKLFF. In DNA form, the CDR3 reads TGTGCCAGCAGCCCGGACAGCCTGGAGAGGGAAAAACTGTTTTTT.

V and J are TRBV28 and TRBJ1-5, with 8 positions matching TRBD1. V trimming: 2 bases; J trimming: 0 bases; junction bases outside the gene matches: 6. CDR1 MDHEN and CDR2 SYDVKM come from the germline V gene. The CDR3 is made up of 17 amino acids. CDR3 sequence (DNA): TGTGCCAGCAGTTTAATAAGACAGGGGAATAGCAATCAGCCCCAGCATTTT. It is translated as CASSLIRQGNSNQPQHF.

This chain links TRBV19 with TRBJ1-6; D unclear. The ends were cut back, 6 bases at V and 6 bases at J, with 12 bases in the middle. Germline V gene sequence: CDR1 LNHDA, CDR2 SQIVND (reference sequence). The CDR3 extends over 14 amino acids. CDR3 in amino acids: CASRETAFNSPLHF. The DNA of the CDR3 is TGTGCCAGTAGGGAGACGGCCTTTAATTCACCCCTCCACTTT.

DNA of the CDR3: TGTGCCAGCAGGGGCACCCTAGCGGGACTCAATGAGCAGTTCTTC. Protein sequence: CASRGTLAGLNEQFF. This chain links TRBV28 with TRBJ2-1; the match to TRBD2 covers 9 bases. The CDR3 covers 15 residues. The germline gives CDR1 MDHEN, CDR2 SYDVKM. V lost 6 bases, J lost 6 bases, and 9 bases stayed unmatched.

The chain carries TRBV27 and TRBJ2-1; TRBD2 matches at 12 bases. This CDR3 is built from 13 residues. The V segment lost 7 bases and the J segment 10 bases; nucleotides outside the gene matches: 5. Germline V gene data show CDR1 as MNHEY and CDR2 as SMNVEV (reference sequence). The CDR3 DNA reads as TGTGCCAGCAACAGACTAGCGGGAGAGGAGCAGTTCTTC. It yields the protein CASNRLAGEEQFF.

J is TRBJ1-2 and V is TRBV19; perhaps TRBD1 as D (5 bases). Trimming removed 3 bases from V and 6 bases from J, with 11 bases in between. Germline lookup yields CDR1 LNHDA and CDR2 SQIVND (reference sequence). The CDR3 spans 13 residues. CDR3 sequence reads: CASSILGVNGYTF. The CDR3 DNA reads TGTGCCAGTAGTATCTTAGGGGTGAATGGCTACACCTTC.

The J gene is TRBJ1-1, the V gene TRBV4-1, with D tentatively TRBD1 (6 bases). The CDR3 is 15 residues long. V was cut by 4 bases and J by 2 bases, with 14 bases left in between. Germline CDR1 is MGHRA and CDR2 is YSYEKL. CDR3 sequence: CASSPGTPDNTEAFF. The CDR3 DNA reads TGCGCCAGCAGCCCGGGGACACCAGATAACACTGAAGCTTTCTTT.